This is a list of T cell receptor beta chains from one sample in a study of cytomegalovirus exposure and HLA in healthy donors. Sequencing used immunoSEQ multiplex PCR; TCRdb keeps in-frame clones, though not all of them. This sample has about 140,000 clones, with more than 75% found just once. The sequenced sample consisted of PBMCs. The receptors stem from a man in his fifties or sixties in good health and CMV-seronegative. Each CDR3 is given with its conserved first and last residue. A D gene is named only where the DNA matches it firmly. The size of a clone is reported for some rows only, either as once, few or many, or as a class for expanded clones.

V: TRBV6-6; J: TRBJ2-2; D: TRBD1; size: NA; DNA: TGTGCCAGCAGTTACGGGACAGGGGGCACCGGGGAGCTGTTTTTT; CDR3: CASSYGTGGTGELFF
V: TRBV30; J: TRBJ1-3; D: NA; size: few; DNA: TGTGCCTGGAGTCCCGGGCAGGGTTTACACACCATATATTTT; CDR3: CAWSPGQGLHTIYF
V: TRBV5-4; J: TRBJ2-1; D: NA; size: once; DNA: TGTGCCAGCAGCTTGGGGACTGAACACTACAATGAGCAGTTCTTC; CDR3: CASSLGTEHYNEQFF
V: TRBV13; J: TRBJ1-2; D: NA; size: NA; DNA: TGTGCCAGCAGCCACAGGGTCTATGGCTACACCTTC; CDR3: CASSHRVYGYTF
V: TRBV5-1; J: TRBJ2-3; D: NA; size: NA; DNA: TGCGCCAGCAGCCCCCAATTGGGAGCAGATACGCAGTATTTT; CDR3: CASSPQLGADTQYF
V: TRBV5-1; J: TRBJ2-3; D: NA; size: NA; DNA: TGCGCCAGCAGCTTGGTTGGCAACACAGATACGCAGTATTTT; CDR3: CASSLVGNTDTQYF
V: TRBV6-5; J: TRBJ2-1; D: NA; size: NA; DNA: TGTGCCAGCAGTTTCAGTAGGGGTGAGCAGTTCTTC; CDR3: CASSFSRGEQFF
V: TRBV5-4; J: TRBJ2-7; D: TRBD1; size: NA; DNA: TGTGCCAGCAGCTTGGATCAGGGGGCGGGCGAGCAGTACTTC; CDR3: CASSLDQGAGEQYF
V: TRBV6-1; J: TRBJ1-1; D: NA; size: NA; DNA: TGTGCCAGCAGGGACAGCGGATCGGAAGCCTTCTTT; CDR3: CASRDSGSEAFF
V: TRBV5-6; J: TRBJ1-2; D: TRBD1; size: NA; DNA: TGTGCCAGCAGCTTAGGACAGGGTAGCTATGGCTACACCTTC; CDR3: CASSLGQGSYGYTF
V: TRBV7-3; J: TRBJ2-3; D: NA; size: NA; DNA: TGTGCCAGCAGCTTATCCTTTAACGGAGATACGCAGTATTTT; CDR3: CASSLSFNGDTQYF